Below are 29 T cell receptor beta chains sequenced from a single sample in a study of blood T cell repertoires in COVID-19. The protocol was immunoSEQ multiplex PCR, while the TCRdb copy is restricted to in-frame clones and leaves out a portion. Of roughly 290,000 clones in the sample, around 90% are singletons; the top ten hold 1.7%. Sequencing used PBMCs or T cells enriched from blood (not recorded which). Receptors originate from a woman in her forties who had recovered from COVID-19.

This clone was seen only a few times. V usage is TRBV10-2 and J usage is TRBJ1-6; D uncertain. CDR1 and CDR2 from the germline V gene are WSHSY and SAAADI. Trimming pared 5 bases from V and 6 bases from J, leaving 5 bases between. This CDR3 has 12 amino acids. CDR3: CASSSSNSPLHF. The DNA for the CDR3 is TGCGCCAGCAGTTCTAGTAATTCACCCCTCCACTTT.

This chain connects TRBV7-3 to TRBJ2-1; D remains unclear. With 0 bases removed from V and 12 bases from J, the gap between germline ends came to 12 bases. Germline V gene lookup returns CDR1 SGHTA and CDR2 FQGTGA. The CDR3 contains 13 residues. This CDR3 reads CASSLTARSPQFF. The CDR3 DNA follows: TGTGCCAGCAGCTTAACTGCTAGATCACCGCAGTTCTTC.

V and J are TRBV11-1 and TRBJ2-3; D not resolved. Between the trimmed V and J ends, which lost 5 bases and 0 bases, there was a span of 3 bases. Germline V gives CDR1 SGHAT, CDR2 FQDESV (reference sequence). The CDR3 contains 12 residues. Here the CDR3 reads CASSPSTDTQYF. The CDR3 DNA sequence: TGTGCCAGCAGCCCAAGCACAGATACGCAGTATTTT.

J is TRBJ2-7 and V is TRBV11-1; TRBD2 matches at 7 bases. The CDR3 is made up of 15 amino acids. Trimming at V came to 5 bases and at J to 3 bases, leaving 10 bases not matched to a gene. In germline, CDR1 is SGHAT, CDR2 FQDESV (reference sequence). The CDR3 DNA sequence: TGTGCCAGCAGCCTATCTAGCGGCACTTTCTACGAGCAGTACTTC. Translating gives CASSLSSGTFYEQYF.

The chain employs TRBV10-2 and TRBJ2-7; perhaps TRBD1 as D (6 bases). V shed 10 bases and J shed 2 bases, with 18 bases lying between them. CDR1 is WSHSY and CDR2 is SAAADI in the germline V gene. The CDR3 has 14 amino acids. CDR3 in amino acids: CATDPGHVAYEQYF. CDR3 bases: TGCGCCACCGATCCGGGACATGTTGCCTACGAGCAGTACTTC.

The chain uses TRBV9 and TRBJ2-1; D call uncertain. Germline CDR1 reads SGDLS; CDR2 reads YYNGEE. The CDR3 sequence is 18 residues long. The V gene lost 4 bases and the J gene lost 2 bases, with 22 bases spanning the gap. This CDR3 reads CASSPIHSPPHTYNEQFF. The CDR3 DNA follows: TGTGCCAGCAGCCCGATTCATAGCCCCCCACATACCTACAATGAGCAGTTCTTC. Drawing the rest from reference TRBV9 and TRBJ2-1, the complete variable domain is DSGVTQTPKHLITATGQRVTLRCSPRSGDLSVYWYQQSLDQGLQFLIQYYNGEERAKGNILERFSAQQFPDLHSELNLSSLELGDSALYFCASSPIHSPPHTYNEQFFGPGTRLTVL.

The chain joins TRBV6-2 or TRBV6-3 to TRBJ2-1; 9 bases align to TRBD2. The V and J ends lost 2 bases and 2 bases, in that order; junction bases with no gene match: 13. CDR3 size: 19 residues. Germline-derived CDR1 and CDR2 are MNHEY and SVGEGT. The CDR3 coding sequence is TGTGCCAGCAGTTACACGGTAGCGGGAGTCCCCCAGACCTACAATGAGCAGTTCTTC. Encoded protein: CASSYTVAGVPQTYNEQFF.

V gene TRBV24-1 combines with J gene TRBJ2-3, with TRBD1 as a possible D gene (6 bases). Per germline, CDR1 KGHDR and CDR2 SFDVKD. There are 15 residues in the CDR3. V dropped 3 bases and J dropped 5 bases, with 14 bases sitting between them. CDR3 protein: CATSDPRRGGDTQYF. Written as DNA, the CDR3 is TGTGCCACCAGTGATCCCAGAAGAGGGGGAGATACGCAGTATTTT.

This chain links TRBV30 with TRBJ2-7, with a possible D match to TRBD2 (6 bases). V lost 4 bases, J lost 4 bases, and 14 bases lay in between. The CDR3 has 13 amino acids. The germline V gene encodes CDR1 GTSNPN and CDR2 SVGIG (reference sequence). CDR3 nucleotides: TGTGCCTGGACCCACTTGGGGGGTTACGAGCAGTACTTC. It codes for CAWTHLGGYEQYF.

The chain has TRBV18 and TRBJ1-1; D not certain. CDR1 is KGHSH and CDR2 is LQKENI in the germline V gene. This CDR3 region has 12 residues. The germline V and J ends were trimmed by 4 bases and 1 base, with 4 bases remaining between them. The CDR3 sequence: CASSQRNTEAFF. CDR3 DNA: TGTGCCAGCTCACAGAGGAACACTGAAGCTTTCTTT.

J is TRBJ2-1 and V is TRBV6-5, with D possibly matching TRBD2 (6 bases). This CDR3 is built from 15 residues. Trimming removed 7 bases at V and 5 bases at J, with 18 bases between. Germline V gene sequence: CDR1 MNHEY, CDR2 SVGAGI. The CDR3: CASKSGTLANNEQFF. DNA for the CDR3: TGTGCCAGCAAATCCGGGACTCTGGCTAACAATGAGCAGTTCTTC.

This chain uses TRBV10-1 with TRBJ2-3, with D perhaps matching TRBD1 (6 bases). The V and J ends lost 10 bases and 5 bases respectively, with 16 bases between them. The CDR3 spans 13 residues. From germline, CDR1 is WNHNN and CDR2 SYGVQD (reference sequence). The CDR3 bases are TGCGCCACCAACAGGGTCCTACAAGATACGCAGTATTTT. It encodes CATNRVLQDTQYF.

The chain has TRBV20-1 and TRBJ2-5; 8 bases agree with TRBD2. The V and J ends lost 3 bases and 2 bases, in that order; junction bases with no gene match: 5. Germline assignment: CDR1 DFQATT and CDR2 SNEGSKA (reference sequence). The CDR3 totals 14 residues. CDR3 protein: CSASLAGTQETQYF. Here the CDR3 DNA reads TGCAGTGCTAGTTTAGCGGGAACGCAAGAGACCCAGTACTTC.

In this sample, this clone turned up once. V usage is TRBV5-4 and J usage is TRBJ2-7; 7 bases map to TRBD1. Germline V CDR1 and CDR2: SGHNT, YYREEE (reference sequence). There are 14 residues in the CDR3. Germline trimming cut 4 bases from V and 5 bases from J; bases unmatched to any gene: 9. The CDR3 region has the DNA TGTGCCAGCAGCCCCCCCGAGGGGGCCCACGAGCAGTACTTC. Its protein is CASSPPEGAHEQYF.

The J gene is TRBJ1-2, the V gene TRBV7-9; D gene unclear. There are 15 residues in the CDR3. Trimming removed 8 bases from V and 4 bases from J, with 20 bases in between. Germline CDR1 SEHNR, CDR2 FQNEAQ (reference sequence). CDR3 coding DNA: TGTGCCAGCGAACCTTTTCCGGGTTATCGCTATGGCTACACCTTC. It translates to CASEPFPGYRYGYTF.

This clone was seen only once. Other DNA variants within this sample encode the same CDR3. CDR3 DNA: TGTGCCAGCAGTTCCCCCCGTCTAGCGGGGTACAATGAGCAGTTCTTC. It yields the protein CASSSPRLAGYNEQFF. The rearrangement links TRBV6-2 or TRBV6-3 to TRBJ2-1; 9 bases are shared with TRBD2. Germline V gene sequence: CDR1 MNHEY, CDR2 SVGEGT. The CDR3 is 16 amino acids. J was trimmed by 4 bases and V by 4 bases; bases with no gene match: 8.

The rearrangement uses TRBV4-2 and TRBJ1-4, with D hard to call. This CDR3 is 16 amino acids long. V lost 2 bases, J lost 0 bases, and 10 bases lay in between. Germline CDR1 is LGHNA and CDR2 is YNFKEQ. For the CDR3, the DNA is TGTGCCAGCAGCCAACAGAACACAGCAACTAATGAAAAACTGTTTTTT. Protein sequence: CASSQQNTATNEKLFF.

The genes are TRBV9 and TRBJ1-6; a weak D match, TRBD1 (6 bases). V dropped 3 bases and J dropped 5 bases, with 15 bases sitting between them. Germline assignment: CDR1 SGDLS and CDR2 YYNGEE. The CDR3 is made up of 16 amino acids. CDR3 residues: CASSETGRGDNSPLHF. In DNA form, the CDR3 reads TGTGCCAGCAGCGAAACAGGGAGAGGGGATAATTCACCCCTCCACTTT.

CDR3 DNA: TGTGCCAGCAGCCTGGTAACGGATGGCTACACCTTC. The encoded protein is CASSLVTDGYTF. The chain combines TRBV7-8 with TRBJ1-2; D is ambiguous. Deletions cut 5 bases from V and 6 bases from J, with 10 bases between. The CDR3 is 12 amino acids. Per the germline V gene, CDR1 is SGHVS and CDR2 is FQNEAQ.

The chain combines TRBV27 with TRBJ2-7; no reliable D call. V was cut by 3 bases and J by 1 base, with 10 bases left in between. This CDR3 is built from 14 residues. Germline V CDR1 and CDR2: MNHEY, SMNVEV (reference sequence). The chain's CDR3 is CASSLLPRSYEQYF. The CDR3 DNA reads TGTGCCAGCAGTTTGCTTCCTAGATCCTACGAGCAGTACTTC.

The CDR3 nucleotides read TGTGCCAGCAGCTTAGGCGGGGACTCCTACGAGCAGTACTTC. Translating it yields CASSLGGDSYEQYF. The rearrangement joins TRBV7-2 to TRBJ2-7; TRBD2 is a possible D gene (6 bases). Trimming pared 1 base from V and 0 bases from J, leaving 7 bases between. Looked up from germline, CDR1 is SGHTA and CDR2 is FQGNSA. This CDR3 comprises 14 residues.

The V gene is TRBV19, the J gene TRBJ1-2; D is unresolved. The germline V gene has CDR1 LNHDA and CDR2 SQIVND (reference sequence). V was trimmed by 7 bases and J by 4 bases, leaving 16 bases between them. The CDR3 sequence is 14 residues long. Here the CDR3 DNA reads TGTGCCAGTATCCCGCGCGGGGAGATCTATGGCTACACCTTC. Residues: CASIPRGEIYGYTF.

A single count supports this clone. This chain links TRBV7-2 with TRBJ2-7; D is unclear. Germline-derived CDR1 and CDR2 are SGHTA and FQGNSA. The CDR3 is 14 amino acids. Trimming took 1 base from V and 1 from J, leaving 8 bases between them. The CDR3 bases are TGTGCCAGCAGCTTAGTTTGGCAGTCCTACGAGCAGTACTTC. Translated, it gives CASSLVWQSYEQYF.

The chain has TRBV18 and TRBJ2-2; 7 bases are a match to TRBD1. Germline assignment: CDR1 KGHSH and CDR2 LQKENI. V trimming: 4 bases; J trimming: 8 bases; junction bases outside the gene matches: 7. The CDR3 runs 14 residues. The CDR3 DNA reads TGTGCCAGCTCACTGGGACAGACCCCGGGGGAGCTGTTTTTT. Translating gives CASSLGQTPGELFF.

This sequence joins TRBV18 and TRBJ1-4; TRBD1 agrees at 7 bases. This CDR3 has 16 amino acids. The trim removed 4 bases at V and 0 bases at J, leaving 5 bases unmatched. Looked up from germline, CDR1 is KGHSH and CDR2 is LQKENI. CDR3 in amino acids: CASSQTGATTNEKLFF. The DNA of the CDR3 is TGTGCCAGCTCACAAACAGGGGCCACAACTAATGAAAAACTGTTTTTT.

The V and J genes are TRBV3-1 (or the pseudogene TRBV3-2) and TRBJ2-3; TRBD1 matches at 7 bases. Germline CDR1 and CDR2: LGHDT and YNNKEL (reference sequence). There are 13 residues in the CDR3. J was trimmed by 12 bases and V by 4 bases; bases with no gene match: 10. The CDR3 nucleotides are TGTGCCAGCAGCCTTCGGACAGGCGCCCCCCAGTATTTT. Encoded protein: CASSLRTGAPQYF.

J is TRBJ1-1 and V is TRBV18; 7 bases map to TRBD1. V lost 3 bases, J lost 0 bases, and 7 bases stayed unmatched. CDR3 length: 16 amino acids. Germline V gene lookup returns CDR1 KGHSH and CDR2 LQKENI. CDR3 amino acids: CASSPNPQGMNTEAFF. CDR3 coding DNA: TGTGCCAGCTCACCGAACCCACAGGGGATGAACACTGAAGCTTTCTTT.

The gene calls are TRBV5-1 and TRBJ2-7; 7 positions agree with TRBD1. The CDR3 has 14 residues. With 2 bases clipped from V and 5 bases from J, the junction kept 7 bases outside the gene matches. Germline CDR1 is SGHRS and CDR2 is YFSETQ. The CDR3 sequence is CASSLQGPTDEQYF. The CDR3 coding sequence is TGCGCCAGCAGCTTACAGGGGCCAACCGACGAGCAGTACTTC.

The V gene is TRBV6-2 or TRBV6-3, the J gene TRBJ2-1; the D gene is possibly TRBD1 (6 bases). Deletions cut 2 bases from V and 4 bases from J, with 15 bases between. CDR1 MNHEY and CDR2 SVGEGT come from the germline V gene. The CDR3 extends over 16 amino acids. In nucleotides, the CDR3 is TGTGCCAGCAGTTACGCAGGGGTTGCGGGTTACAATGAGCAGTTCTTC. Amino acids: CASSYAGVAGYNEQFF.